The entry below gives a single T cell receptor beta chain sequence along with its context. Its target is not known. RNA was extracted and reverse transcribed into cDNA as the sequencing template. Using immunoSEQ multiplex PCR, the repertoire was profiled, and TCRdb retains in-frame clones only, with some absent. The sample has about 190,000 clones, around 65% seen once; the top ten hold around 4.2%. The data are from a study of CD8+ T cells in alopecia areata. As for the study in general: By percentage of affected scalp area, the severity of treated patients was scored. Study results and caveats: The study found higher clonality in lesional than normal scalp, especially in alopecia totalis/universalis.

CDR3 length equals 13 residues. Germline CDR1 GTSNPN, CDR2 SVGIG (reference sequence). Trimming at V came to 1 base and at J to 15 bases, leaving 13 bases not matched to a gene. As to treatment: oral pan-JAK inhibitor, 5-10 mg twice daily. Both peripheral blood and punch biopsies of lesional scalp skin were obtained from patients who had alopecia areata. The sequence came from a human donor with alopecia areata. The specimen was CD4+ T cells sorted from blood, collected at week 4, from a patient treated with tofacitinib. The V gene is TRBV30, the J gene TRBJ2-3, with 7 nucleotides matching TRBD1. The DNA of the CDR3 is TGTGCCTGGAGTGGGGGGAGTCCGGGACAGCAATATTTT. The encoded protein is CAWSGGSPGQQYF.